This T cell receptor (beta chain) derives from a study of cytomegalovirus exposure and HLA in healthy donors. Study-wide results and limits: It was 150 or so TCR beta chains that were listed as cytomegalovirus-associated.

The CMV serostatus of this donor was not recorded. CDR1 and CDR2 (germline): SGHDN, FVKESK. V was trimmed by 0 bases and J by 3 bases, leaving 5 bases between them. The CDR3 spans 13 residues. Both 60 Vbeta primers and 13 Jbeta primers went into the PCR. Libraries were prepared by immunoSEQ multiplex PCR; TCRdb keeps only in-frame clonotypes and omits some of them. Of some 100,000 clones in the sample, 74% were seen once. Points on this clone: Its cognate antigen is unknown.

The chain employs TRBV14 and TRBJ1-1; D unclear. The sample consisted of PBMCs. The receptor comes from a human donor in good health. CDR3 region: CASSQDTDTEAFF. The CDR3 DNA reads TGTGCCAGCAGCCAAGATACGGACACTGAAGCTTTCTTT.